This TCR beta chain originates from a study of T cells in Graves' hyperthyroidism and ophthalmopathy (dated by TCRdb to the late 2010s). In the study overall: Peripheral blood samples were taken at the time of initial diagnosis, prior to any treatment. Prospective prediction of ophthalmopathy was tested in an independent validation cohort of 18 hyperthyroidism patients and some 17 patients who later progressed to ophthalmopathy. A discovery cohort of about 100 patients, approximately 45 with Graves' ophthalmopathy and more than 55 with stable Graves' hyperthyroidism, was used to find distinguishing TCR V-J signatures. Once sampling was done, hyperthyroidism patients were given methimazole at a starting dose of 30 mg daily, whereas ophthalmopathy patients were given high-dose intravenous methylprednisolone. The paper describes TCR Vbeta CDR3 sequencing of 135 peripheral blood samples, made up of roughly 45 ophthalmopathy patients, 70 to 75 hyperthyroidism patients and roughly 17 progressor patients. The roughly 100 discovery patients were randomly divided into training and test sets at a 7:3 ratio. In addition, the study compared T-cell repertoires in thyroid tissue and in blood from over 5 Graves' hyperthyroidism patients.

Trimming at the junction amounts to 4 bases on V and 7 bases on J, and the germline ends lie 6 bases apart. Per the germline V gene, KGHDR is the CDR1 and SFDVKD is the CDR2. There are 12 amino acids in the CDR3, from cysteine to phenylalanine inclusive. Only the CDR3 DNA stays, 36 bases, in frame from base 1. In the ophthalmopathy patients, disease was moderately to severely active, with a Clinical Activity Score of 3 or more, a NOSPECS grade of 4 or more, and a duration of less than 3 months. Patients with uncontrolled infections, other autoimmune diseases, pregnancy or lactation were excluded. Diagnoses were established on the basis of clinical symptoms, serum thyroxine and TRAb, thyroid ultrasound, and orbital computed tomography. PBMCs were separated from approximately 10 ml of fresh peripheral blood using Ficoll-Paque density gradient centrifugation. Trizol reagent was used to extract total RNA, and RNA quality was then checked on an Agilent 2100 Bioanalyzer.

The sample holds a few counts of this clonotype. Its antigen is unknown. No much larger clone is present one base from it, and per-base qualities are unavailable. The investigation overall reported the following: During validation, the model predicted progression to ophthalmopathy a median of around six months ahead of onset, with 70.59% sensitivity and less than 85% specificity. No statistical method was used to fix the sample size in advance, and group allocation was not hidden from the investigators. Blood samples also contained most of the expanded thyroid clonotypes (frequency above 0.001), which suggests that blood repertoires may reflect thyroid immune responses. Ophthalmopathy was separated from stable hyperthyroidism by a 13 V-J signature model, with roughly 88% sensitivity and 81% to 82% specificity obtained in cross-validation and 80%/75% obtained in testing.

The TCR beta CDR3 regions were amplified from RNA transcripts. The first round of RT-PCR for the TCR CDR3 was performed with the HTBI primer set and the Qiagen OneStep RT-PCR kit. A second multiplex PCR round built the libraries, followed by size selection and purification. Paired-end sequencing of the libraries was performed with 100 bp reads on an Illumina HiSeq2000. As for the authors' bioinformatics: SOAPnuke was used to process the raw data, with reads discarded if the reads contained adapters or uncalled bases, had a mean Phred below 15, or lacked an exact constant-primer or identifier match. COPE v1.2.5 was used to merge the high-quality paired reads, and each unique nucleotide sequence was defined as a clonotype. MiTCR v1.1 was used to align the clonotypes against IMGT TRBV, TRBD and TRBJ reference segments. Only V-J combinations with frequency above 0.0001, covering 99.2% of repertoires, were analysed. A TCS score was defined as the ratio of F50 (clonal expansion) to E x V (chaos), with BLOSUM62-based TCRdist applied between CDR3 peptides within each V-J. Welch's t-statistics and random forest reduced 500 to 650 V-J features to roughly 13, which were used in a naive Bayes classifier (R e1071). The public reads were reanalyzed by TCRdb: fastp trimming at Q25, MiXCR alignment, in-frame beta chains only. Duplicate CDR3 protein sequences are folded into a single record with the most common DNA and genes. In this record, the V and J calls reflect TCRdb's handling and not the investigators' own analysis. This sample has fewer than 500,000 distinct CDR3 sequences in its table, and more than 12% of those were observed once. Around 20% of the sample is taken by the ten largest.

The V and J genes are TRBV24-1 and TRBJ2-2, with an unclear D gene assignment. The source of this sequence is a woman aged 30 to 39 with Graves' ophthalmopathy. The sample was blood. Read as DNA, the sequence is TGTGCCACCAGTGAATCCAGCGGGGAGCTGTTTTTT. Its protein is CATSESSGELFF.